One sample yielded the 22 T cell receptor beta chains listed below, sequenced in a study of beta chain features in type 1 diabetes. Whole-study findings and limits: TCRB CDR3 length was moderately but significantly reduced in all four CD4+ subsets of Type 1 diabetes patients.

Their cognate antigens are unknown. Expressed TCRB transcripts were sequenced, since all the RNA that had been isolated was reverse transcribed. Method: immunoSEQ multiplex PCR; TCRdb's copy keeps in-frame clones and lacks some. In the table there are hundreds of thousands of clones, about 14% of which are singletons. Source material: naive CD4+ T cells from blood. The origin of the receptors is a man aged 18 to 30 with type 1 diabetes.

In its sample, this clone was seen a few times. The V call is TRBV2, the J call TRBJ2-1; perhaps TRBD1 as D (6 bases). This CDR3 region has 15 residues. The germline V gene has CDR1 SNHLY and CDR2 FYNNEI. Trimming shortened V by 3 bases and J by 3 bases, and 12 bases separated the two germline ends. The DNA of the CDR3 is TGTGCCAGCAGTGACAGTACAGGGAGCTACAATGAGCAGTTCTTC. It codes for CASSDSTGSYNEQFF.

In its sample, this clone was seen a few times. J is TRBJ2-7 and V is TRBV28; D gene ambiguous. The CDR3 has 11 residues. V gave up 6 bases and J gave up 5 bases, with 8 bases separating them. Germline assignment: CDR1 MDHEN and CDR2 SYDVKM. CDR3 sequence (DNA): TGTGCCAGCAGCGTCCCGGACGAGCAGTACTTC. It encodes CASSVPDEQYF.

The V gene is TRBV7-2, the J gene TRBJ1-2; D is unresolved. This CDR3 is 13 amino acids long. Germline V gene sequence: CDR1 SGHTA, CDR2 FQGNSA. V shed 1 base and J shed 2 bases, with 5 bases lying between them. The chain's CDR3 is CASSLDLNYGYTF. CDR3 coding DNA: TGTGCCAGCAGCTTAGACCTGAACTATGGCTACACCTTC.

V and J are TRBV9 and TRBJ1-6, with D perhaps TRBD1 (5 bases). Trimming removed 3 bases at V and 7 bases at J, with 20 bases between. Per germline, CDR1 SGDLS and CDR2 YYNGEE. The CDR3 has 17 residues. CDR3 sequence: CASSGALWEGSNSPLHF. The CDR3 coding sequence is TGTGCCAGCAGCGGGGCTTTGTGGGAGGGGTCGAATTCACCCCTCCACTTT.

This clone was observed a few times. J is TRBJ1-2 and V is TRBV29-1; no clear D gene. The germline V gene encodes CDR1 SQVTM and CDR2 ANQGSEA. The CDR3 totals 9 residues. Trimming took 3 bases from V and 7 from J, leaving 3 bases between them. As DNA, the CDR3 is TGCAGCGTTGAGGCTGGCTACACCTTC. It yields the protein CSVEAGYTF.

This clone was counted between two and nine times. The chain combines TRBV30 with TRBJ2-4; the D is unclear. V shed 2 bases and J shed 10 bases, with 9 bases lying between them. CDR1 and CDR2 from the germline V gene are GTSNPN and SVGIG (reference sequence). The CDR3 is 11 residues long. Here the CDR3 reads CAWSLSPIQYF. Written as DNA, the CDR3 is TGTGCCTGGAGTCTATCCCCGATTCAGTACTTC.

This clone turned up a few times. At the DNA level, this CDR3 is encoded by other sequences in the same sample as well. V is TRBV9 and J is TRBJ2-1; D perhaps matches TRBD2 (5 bases). V was trimmed by 2 bases and J by 1 base, leaving 10 bases between them. The CDR3 is made up of 15 amino acids. The germline V gene encodes CDR1 SGDLS and CDR2 YYNGEE. CDR3 region: CASSVLGDSYNEQFF. Here the CDR3 DNA reads TGTGCCAGCAGCGTCTTGGGAGATTCCTACAATGAGCAGTTCTTC.

The CDR3 coding sequence is TGTGCCTGGAGTTTACAGGGAGGGCAGCCCCAGCATTTT. This encodes CAWSLQGGQPQHF. The chain joins TRBV30 to TRBJ1-5, with D perhaps matching TRBD1 (6 bases). From germline, CDR1 is GTSNPN and CDR2 SVGIG (reference sequence). The CDR3 runs 13 residues. V dropped 2 bases and J dropped 7 bases, with 12 bases sitting between them.

This clone has a handful of counts. V gene TRBV5-1 combines with J gene TRBJ1-1; 7 bases match TRBD1. CDR1 and CDR2 (germline): SGHRS, YFSETQ. The junction had 9 bases not matched to a gene; V was cut back by 4 bases and J by 6 bases. The CDR3 has 14 residues. The DNA for the CDR3 is TGCGCCAGCAGCCACCTACAGGGGAGGGCTGAAGCTTTCTTT. Its translation is CASSHLQGRAEAFF.

This clone was observed a handful of times. This chain uses TRBV18 with TRBJ2-1; no clear D. The length of the CDR3 is 13 residues. From germline, CDR1 is KGHSH and CDR2 LQKENI. V lost 0 bases, J lost 15 bases, and 15 bases lay in between. CDR3 in amino acids: CASSPPVLLSTFF. The CDR3 DNA is TGTGCCAGCTCACCACCGGTTCTCTTATCAACGTTCTTC. The complete variable domain, with remaining parts taken from reference TRBV18 and TRBJ2-1, reads NAGVMQNPRHLVRRRGQEARLRCSPMKGHSHVYWYRQLPEEGLKFMVYLQKENIIDESGMPKERFSAEFPKEGPSILRIQQVVRGDSAAYFCASSPPVLLSTFFGPGTRLTVL.

CDR3 residues: CSVVKSVGQAYGYTF. The CDR3 DNA sequence: TGCAGCGTTGTAAAATCGGTGGGACAGGCCTATGGCTACACCTTC. This chain links TRBV29-1 with TRBJ1-2; TRBD1 matches 8 bases. The germline gives CDR1 SQVTM, CDR2 ANQGSEA. This CDR3 has 15 residues. The ends lost 4 bases at V and 4 bases at J; junction bases unmatched: 11.

In this sample, this clone turned up a few times. V usage is TRBV29-1 and J usage is TRBJ2-7; a weak D match, TRBD2 (5 bases). CDR3 length: 11 residues. The germline CDR1 and CDR2 sequences are SQVTM and ANQGSEA. Trimming pared 6 bases from V and 4 bases from J, leaving 10 bases between. The CDR3: CSVGELYEQYF. The CDR3 coding sequence is TGCAGCGTGGGAGAGCTGTACGAGCAGTACTTC.

This clone was seen only a few times. The V call is TRBV21-1, the J call TRBJ1-1. TRBV21-1 is a documented pseudogene. The CDR3 totals 16 residues. CDR3 DNA sequence: TGTGCCAGCAGCACCCGCCGAGGGGCCCTTAACACTGAAGCTTTCTTT. Translating it yields CASSTRRGALNTEAFF.

This clone was seen more than once but under ten times. The gene calls are TRBV6-5 and TRBJ2-5; 7 bases align to TRBD2. The CDR3 loop spans 15 amino acids. Germline loops: CDR1 MNHEY, CDR2 SVGAGI. The trim removed 4 bases at V and 1 base at J, leaving 6 bases unmatched. CDR3 in amino acids: CASSSPLAAQETQYF. Written as DNA, the CDR3 is TGTGCCAGCAGTTCTCCTCTAGCGGCCCAAGAGACCCAGTACTTC.

The chain uses TRBV7-6 and TRBJ2-5; D is uncertain. Per the germline V gene, CDR1 is SGHVS and CDR2 is FNYEAQ. Trimming stripped 1 base from V and 1 base from J, with 4 bases between. The CDR3 sequence is 13 residues long. CDR3 nucleotides: TGTGCCAGCAGCTTAGGGACCCAAGAGACCCAGTACTTC. It encodes CASSLGTQETQYF.

The chain links TRBV7-9 to TRBJ1-4; 9 bases map to TRBD1. Germline CDR1 SEHNR, CDR2 FQNEAQ (reference sequence). Trimming removed 5 bases from V and 7 bases from J; junction bases left unmatched: 8. This CDR3 comprises 15 residues. Written as DNA, the CDR3 is TGTGCCAGCAGCCCTCGGACAGGGGCTGGTGAAAAACTGTTTTTT. Protein sequence: CASSPRTGAGEKLFF.

This clone was seen only a few times. This chain uses TRBV7-9 with TRBJ2-2, with 9 positions matching TRBD1. V dropped 4 bases and J dropped 5; count of bases not matched to a gene: 8. Germline-derived CDR1 and CDR2 are SEHNR and FQNEAQ (reference sequence). This CDR3 has 16 amino acids. CDR3 sequence: CASSSGTGRGTGELFF. The CDR3 bases are TGTGCCAGCAGCTCCGGGACAGGGCGAGGGACCGGGGAGCTGTTTTTT.

This clone has a handful of counts. The chain joins TRBV7-2 to TRBJ2-7; 8 bases fit TRBD2. Unmatched junction bases numbered 8, after V lost 5 bases and J lost 2 bases. The CDR3 runs 15 residues. Germline lookup yields CDR1 SGHTA and CDR2 FQGNSA. The CDR3 reads CASSHSGAGTYEQYF. CDR3 nucleotide sequence: TGTGCCAGCAGCCATAGCGGGGCTGGAACCTACGAGCAGTACTTC. Looking up the rest from reference TRBV7-2 and TRBJ2-7 gives the full variable domain: GAGVSQSPSNKVTEKGKDVELRCDPISGHTALYWYRQSLGQGLEFLIYFQGNSAPDKSGLPSDRFSAERTGGSVSTLTIQRTQQEDSAVYLCASSHSGAGTYEQYFGPGTRLTVT.

This clone was seen only a few times. The chain joins TRBV7-3 to TRBJ1-1; 7 nucleotides line up with TRBD1. Germline V lookup: CDR1 SGHTA, CDR2 FQGTGA. The CDR3 is 15 amino acids. After removal of 1 base from V and 3 bases from J, the junction contained 5 bases not matched to a gene. In DNA form, the CDR3 reads TGTGCCAGCAGCTTAAATGAGCAGGGGGACACTGAAGCTTTCTTT. This translates into CASSLNEQGDTEAFF.

This clone was detected a few times. An end of the junction does not agree with germline; a read error may underlie this. The chain uses TRBV7-7 and TRBJ2-1, with D possibly TRBD1 on 6 matching bases. Germline CDR1 and CDR2: SSHAT and FNYEAQ (reference sequence). The CDR3 length is 14 residues. The CDR3 loop reads CASSLTGPGTEQFF. For the CDR3, the DNA is TGTGCTAGCAGCCTGACAGGCCCTGGGACTGAGCAGTTCTTC. Full variable domain (outside the CDR3, taken from reference TRBV7-7 and TRBJ2-1): GAGVSQSPRYKVTKRGQDVTLRCDPISSHATLYWYQQALGQGPEFLTYFNYEAQPDKSGLPSDRFSAERPEGSISTLTIQRTEQRDSAMYRCASSLTGPGTEQFFGPGTRLTVL.

This clone was counted only a few times. The V gene is TRBV28, the J gene TRBJ2-1; D is unclear. Germline V gives CDR1 MDHEN, CDR2 SYDVKM. V lost 10 bases and J 0 bases, leaving 7 bases between the germline ends. CDR3 length equals 12 residues. CDR3 DNA sequence: TGTGCCACGGTGAGCTCCTACAATGAGCAGTTCTTC. Amino acid sequence: CATVSSYNEQFF.

This clone was seen more than once but under ten times. The rearrangement links TRBV7-8 to TRBJ2-5; no definite D call. The V gene lost 5 bases and the J gene lost 7 bases, with 8 bases spanning the gap. Germline CDR1 SGHVS, CDR2 FQNEAQ. This CDR3 spans 11 amino acids. The CDR3 DNA reads as TGTGCCAGCAGCCCTTCTGCGACCCAGTACTTC. Amino acids: CASSPSATQYF.